This T cell receptor beta chain was found in a study of T cells after yellow fever vaccination (dated by TCRdb to about 2019). With regard to the full study: Libraries from fractions with low cell numbers were prepared with the SMART-Seq v4 Ultra Low Input RNA kit. To follow T-cell clones before and after both primary and booster YFV17D yellow fever vaccination, bulk TCR alpha and beta repertoires underwent longitudinal sequencing. Blood was drawn at multiple timepoints before and after primary and secondary immunization, with bulk PBMC replicates and cell subsets isolated. Two healthy male donors made up the cohort, one aged 18 to 30 years and the other aged 30 to 40 years.

The treatment or condition label for this specimen denotes: live attenuated yellow fever vaccine strain. At each blood-draw timepoint, two biological replicates of bulk PBMCs were obtained. A standard Ficoll-Paque protocol was used to isolate PBMCs from peripheral blood. TriZol was used to extract RNA from bulk PBMCs, CD4 and CD8 fractions, and dextramer-positive and dextramer-negative fractions. The sample was run on an Illumina NovaSeq 6000. TCR cDNA was synthesized by 5'RACE template switching, which introduced a universal primer site and unique molecular identifiers. Priming of cDNA synthesis was performed from both the TCR alpha and TCR beta constant segments. Libraries were amplified in two PCR steps, with sample barcodes and sequencing adapters added in the second step. Sequencing of the libraries was done on either Illumina HiSeq 2500 (2x100 bp) or NovaSeq (2x150 bp). As for the original processing: MIGEC handled demultiplexing of reads and collapsing into UMI consensus sequences, while MiXCR performed V(D)J alignment. Vaccine-responding clonotypes were defined with edgeR using replicate PBMC samples, requiring FDR below 0.01 and a log2 fold change above 5 up to day 15. Each bulk clonotype was labeled CD4 or CD8 based on which sequenced repertoire, CD4 or CD8, contained the clonotype at higher abundance. TCRdb took the public reads, trimmed them with fastp at Q25, ran MiXCR for clone calling and kept in-frame beta chains. Entries are consolidated by CDR3 protein sequence, retaining the most common genes and DNA. These V and J calls originate from TCRdb's pipeline instead of the authors' own analysis. The sample records a few hundred thousand distinct CDR3 sequences, 4.1% of which are singletons. The ten largest clones add up to just under 25% of the sample.

Results and caveats for the whole study, not just this receptor: The secondary T-cell response was found to be weaker but faster than the primary response, with a peak reached on day 5 rather than on day 15. Because the study included only a couple of donors, the extent to which the findings can be generalized is limited. After the booster, most of the clones that had expanded following primary vaccination were detected again (96% of CD4 and around 90% of CD8), which suggests that memory was broadly maintained. Computational filtering was required because FACS-sorted repertoires could contain abundant contaminating clonotypes from the bulk population. A small fraction of clonotypes showed up in both the CD4 and CD8 compartments, probably as a result of convergent recombination.

From the cysteine up to the phenylalanine, the CDR3 has a length of 14 residues. The only DNA kept is the CDR3, 42 bases in frame from the first base. From a lookup of the germline V gene, CDR1 and CDR2 are SGHRS and YFSETQ. Trimming at the junction amounts to 5 bases on V and 0 bases on J, and the germline ends lie 11 bases apart. Remarks on this clonotype: Its antigen is unknown. Per-base qualities were not stored, and no clone one base away is much larger.

The sample in question was PBMCs, obtained 5 days after the yellow fever booster vaccination. This receptor was obtained from a man between 18 and 35 years old who received the YFV17D yellow fever vaccine. The rearranged chain carries TRBV5-1 and TRBJ2-5, with no D gene named confidently. Here is the DNA: TGCGCCAGCAGTGAGTTCCCGTACCAAGAGACCCAGTACTTC. It codes for CASSEFPYQETQYF.